This T cell receptor (beta chain) was obtained from a study of a mutant IDH1 vaccine in newly diagnosed glioma. Overall study context: Earlier care involved radiotherapy, temozolomide, or both, and the majority received both.

Study-level points and caveats: Vaccine-induced immune responses occurred in 93.3% of patients.

Described time point: baseline, week 1 (first vaccination visit). Treatment reported: pre-vaccination baseline after standard-of-care therapy. The donor cohort comprised cases of new WHO grade 3 or 4 IDH1-mutant, ATRX-lost astrocytoma. This CDR3 contains 15 residues. Germline assignment: CDR1 LNHDA and CDR2 SQIVND (reference sequence). Trimming removed 1 base at V and 2 bases at J, with 12 bases between. Points on this clone: The antigen remains undetermined.

The data were produced by immunoSEQ multiplex PCR, yet TCRdb's version contains in-frame clones alone and is incomplete. The sample gives tens of thousands of clones, around 82% of which show up once; less than 9.5% is in the top ten. The chain recombines TRBV19 with TRBJ2-7; D is perhaps TRBD1 (5 bases). Sequencing was performed on PBMCs, taken from a glioma patient treated with radiotherapy, temozolomide or both. The TCR was taken from a man aged 40-49 years with glioma. Some clones in this sample may be carry-over from other donors' samples. In nucleotides, the CDR3 is TGTGCCAGTAGTATAGCCCCGACAGTAACCTACGAGCAGTACTTC. Its translation: CASSIAPTVTYEQYF.